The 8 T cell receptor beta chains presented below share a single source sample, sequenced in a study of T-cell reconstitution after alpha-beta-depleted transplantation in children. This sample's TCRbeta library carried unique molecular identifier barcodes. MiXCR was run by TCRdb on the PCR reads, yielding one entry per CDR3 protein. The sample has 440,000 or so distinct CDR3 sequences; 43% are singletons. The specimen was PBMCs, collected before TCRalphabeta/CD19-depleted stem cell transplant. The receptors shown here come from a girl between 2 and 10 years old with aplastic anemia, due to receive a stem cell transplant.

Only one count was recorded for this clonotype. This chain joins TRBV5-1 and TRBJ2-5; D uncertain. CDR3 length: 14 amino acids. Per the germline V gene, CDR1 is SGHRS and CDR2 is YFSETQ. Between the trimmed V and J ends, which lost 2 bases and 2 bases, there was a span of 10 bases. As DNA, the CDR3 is TGCGCCAGCAGCTTTCGGGCTGTTCAAGAGACCCAGTACTTC. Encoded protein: CASSFRAVQETQYF.

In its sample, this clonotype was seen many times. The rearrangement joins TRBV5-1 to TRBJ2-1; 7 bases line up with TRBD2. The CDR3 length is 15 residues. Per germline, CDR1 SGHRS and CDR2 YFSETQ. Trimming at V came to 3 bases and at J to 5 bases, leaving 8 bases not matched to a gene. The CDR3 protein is CASSSGWGTNNEQFF. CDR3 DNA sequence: TGCGCCAGCAGCTCCGGATGGGGGACTAACAATGAGCAGTTCTTC.

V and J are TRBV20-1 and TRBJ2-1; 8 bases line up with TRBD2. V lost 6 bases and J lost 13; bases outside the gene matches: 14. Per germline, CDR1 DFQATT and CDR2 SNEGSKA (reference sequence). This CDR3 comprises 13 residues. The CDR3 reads CSAAVDGRATQFF. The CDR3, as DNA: TGCAGTGCAGCAGTGGACGGGAGGGCCACTCAGTTCTTC.

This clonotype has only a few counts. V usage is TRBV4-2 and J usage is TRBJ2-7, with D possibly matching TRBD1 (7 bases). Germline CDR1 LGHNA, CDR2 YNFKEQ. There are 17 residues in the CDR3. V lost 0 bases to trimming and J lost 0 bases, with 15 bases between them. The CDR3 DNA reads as TGTGCCAGCAGCCAAGATCGAAGACAGGGAGGCTCCTACGAGCAGTACTTC. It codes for CASSQDRRQGGSYEQYF.

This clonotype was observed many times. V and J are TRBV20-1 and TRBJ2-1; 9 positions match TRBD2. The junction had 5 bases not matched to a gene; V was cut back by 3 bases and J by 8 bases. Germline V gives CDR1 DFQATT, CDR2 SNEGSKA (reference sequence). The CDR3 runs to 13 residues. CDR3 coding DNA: TGCAGTGCTAGTAAGCGGGAGGCCCATGAGCAGTTCTTC. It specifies CSASKREAHEQFF.

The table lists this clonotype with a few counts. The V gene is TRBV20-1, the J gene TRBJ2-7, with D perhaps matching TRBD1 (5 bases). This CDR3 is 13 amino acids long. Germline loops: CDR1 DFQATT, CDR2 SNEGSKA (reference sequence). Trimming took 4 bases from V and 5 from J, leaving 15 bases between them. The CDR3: CSAKGYEVHEQYF. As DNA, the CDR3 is TGCAGTGCTAAGGGGTACGAGGTGCACGAGCAGTACTTC.

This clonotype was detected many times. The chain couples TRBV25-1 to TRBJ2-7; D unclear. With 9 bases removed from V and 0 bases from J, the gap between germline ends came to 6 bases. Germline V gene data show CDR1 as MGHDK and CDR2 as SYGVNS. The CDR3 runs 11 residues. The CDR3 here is CASTLSYEQYF. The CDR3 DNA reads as TGTGCCAGTACCCTCTCCTACGAGCAGTACTTC.

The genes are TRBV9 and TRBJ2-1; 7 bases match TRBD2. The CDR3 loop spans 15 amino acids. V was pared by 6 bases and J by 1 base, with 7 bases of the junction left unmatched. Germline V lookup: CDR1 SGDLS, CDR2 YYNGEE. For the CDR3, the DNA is TGTGCCAGCACGGTAGGCGGGAGTTCCTACAATGAGCAGTTCTTC. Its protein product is CASTVGGSSYNEQFF.